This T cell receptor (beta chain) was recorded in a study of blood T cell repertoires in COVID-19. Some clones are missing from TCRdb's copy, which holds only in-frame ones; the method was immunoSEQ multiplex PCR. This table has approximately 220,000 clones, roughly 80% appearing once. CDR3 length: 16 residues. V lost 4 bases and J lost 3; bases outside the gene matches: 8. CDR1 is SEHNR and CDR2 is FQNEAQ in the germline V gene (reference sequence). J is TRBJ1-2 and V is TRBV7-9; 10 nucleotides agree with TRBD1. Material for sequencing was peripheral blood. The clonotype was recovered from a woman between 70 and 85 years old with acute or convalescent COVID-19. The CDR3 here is CASSSGQGGEYYGYTF. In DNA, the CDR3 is TGTGCCAGCAGCTCCGGACAGGGGGGCGAGTACTATGGCTACACCTTC.